This paragraph covers one TCR beta chain sequence. V lost 5 bases, J lost 8 bases, and 8 bases stayed unmatched. The CDR3 spans 14 residues. Germline V gives CDR1 MNHEY, CDR2 SVGAGI. Measured with immunoSEQ multiplex PCR; TCRdb has only the in-frame clones, and not every one. The sample lists about 150,000 clones, approximately 80% occurring once. The source of the sample is a study of blood T cell repertoires in COVID-19. This sequence originates from a woman aged 45-65 years with acute or convalescent COVID-19. Sequencing was performed on peripheral blood. This chain links TRBV6-5 with TRBJ1-4, with TRBD1 matching 7 bases. The CDR3 sequence: CASSRDRGAEKLFF. The CDR3 bases are TGTGCCAGCAGTCGGGACAGAGGCGCAGAAAAACTGTTTTTT.